The source of this TCR beta chain is a study of T-cell reconstitution after alpha-beta-depleted transplantation in children. The study, taken as a whole, reports: The authors attributed T-cell counts and diversity one year after transplant mostly to newly produced T cells. Some patients' high day-60 TCRbeta diversity was traced to surviving recipient T cells and thymic progenitors. Expanded graft clones, several hundred of them, were reportedly the source of alpha-beta T cells about two months after transplant.

This clonotype has only a few counts. The target antigen is unknown. A TCRbeta library incorporating unique molecular identifiers was prepared. TCRdb re-called the PCR reads with MiXCR, one entry per CDR3 protein. The data hold around 700,000 distinct CDR3 sequences, with over 10% observed a single time. Germline lookup yields CDR1 SGDLS and CDR2 YYNGEE. The V end was cut by 3 bases, the J end by 7 bases, with 7 bases between. The CDR3 extends over 11 amino acids. The rearrangement uses TRBV9 and TRBJ1-1; possible D gene TRBD1, 5 bases. The sample in question was PBMCs, obtained before TCRalphabeta/CD19-depleted stem cell transplant. This TCR derives from a girl aged 2-10 years with congenital amegakaryocytic thrombocytopenia, due to receive a stem cell transplant. DNA of the CDR3: TGTGCCAGCAGCGCGCAGGGTGAAGCTTTCTTT. Protein sequence: CASSAQGEAFF.